This TCR beta chain was sequenced during a study of early T cells in non-severe SARS-CoV-2 infection. Regarding the study as a whole: Anti-spike CD8 specificities were favored by VDJdb matching, whose results missed private and CD4 specificities.

The TCR library protocol was used to attach unique molecular identifiers. These identifiers were attached to individual cDNA molecules. Using its own MiXCR run on the 5' RACE reads, TCRdb lists one record per CDR3 protein. Of more than 65,000 distinct CDR3 sequences in the sample, roughly an eighth are singletons; the top ten hold 1.3%. There are many counts of this clonotype. Its antigen is not identified. Germline V CDR1 and CDR2: MNHEY, SMNVEV (reference sequence). The CDR3 length is 14 residues. The V gene lost 2 bases and the J gene lost 5 bases, with 10 bases spanning the gap. This clonotype was sampled from an adult who was a healthcare worker with PCR-confirmed SARS-CoV-2 infection or an uninfected control (not recorded which). The source material was whole blood. This chain joins TRBV27 and TRBJ2-1, with D maybe TRBD1 (6 bases). The CDR3 sequence is CASSLPGDNNEQFF. CDR3 in DNA: TGTGCCAGCAGTTTACCTGGGGACAACAATGAGCAGTTCTTC.